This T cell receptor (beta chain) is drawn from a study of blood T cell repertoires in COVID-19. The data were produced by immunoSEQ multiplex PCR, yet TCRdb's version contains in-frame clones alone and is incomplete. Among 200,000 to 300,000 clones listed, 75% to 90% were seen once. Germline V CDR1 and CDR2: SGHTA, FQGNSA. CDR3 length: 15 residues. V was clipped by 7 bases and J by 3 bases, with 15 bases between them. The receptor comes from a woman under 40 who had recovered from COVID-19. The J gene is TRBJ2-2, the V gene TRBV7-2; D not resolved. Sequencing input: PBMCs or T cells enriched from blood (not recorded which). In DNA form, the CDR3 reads TGTGCCAGCAACCAATGGCAGACTTACACCGGGGAGCTGTTTTTT. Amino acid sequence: CASNQWQTYTGELFF.